This T cell receptor beta chain is from a study of T cells after yellow fever vaccination. Note on this clonotype: Its antigen is not identified.

It was through 5'RACE template switching that TCR cDNA was made, with a universal primer site and UMIs added. TCRdb re-called the 5' RACE reads through MiXCR, storing one row per CDR3 protein. Among 200,000 to 250,000 distinct CDR3 sequences listed, 2.5% to 3.5% were seen once. Whole-study results and caveats: Once the booster was given, most primary-vaccination clones reappeared, at just over 95% for CD4 and around 90% for CD8.

This CDR3 contains 14 residues. Trimming took off 3 bases at V and 7 bases at J, with 15 bases between the two ends. Germline assignment: CDR1 ENHRY and CDR2 SYGVKD. This sequence originates from a man in his late teens or twenties who received the YFV17D yellow fever vaccine. The chain links TRBV10-3 to TRBJ1-1; D unclear. The specimen comprised CD4+ T cells sorted from PBMCs, sampled 10 days after the yellow fever booster vaccination. CDR3 residues: CAISDTRDTNEAFF. The CDR3 DNA reads as TGTGCCATCAGTGATACACGAGACACAAATGAAGCTTTCTTT.